These 24 T cell receptor beta chains were all obtained from the same sample, sequenced in a study of long-term antiretroviral therapy in people with HIV. Running of the v3.0 immunoSEQ assay took place at survey level. Sequenced by immunoSEQ multiplex PCR; TCRdb stores in-frame clones only, minus some. The sample lists tens of thousands of clones, about 90% occurring once. The starting material was unsorted PBMCs, obtained 2 years after starting antiretroviral therapy. These receptors all come from a man in his forties or fifties with HIV.

V is TRBV11-2 and J is TRBJ2-3; D not resolved. With 3 bases removed from V and 0 bases from J, the gap between germline ends came to 16 bases. This CDR3 contains 17 residues. Germline values: CDR1 SGHAT, CDR2 FQNNGV. CDR3 bases: TGTGCCAGCAGCTTTGACCCTGCTCCCTCTAGCACAGATACGCAGTATTTT. It is translated as CASSFDPAPSSTDTQYF.

The V gene is TRBV2, the J gene TRBJ1-6, with no clear D. In germline, CDR1 is SNHLY, CDR2 FYNNEI. CDR3 size: 14 residues. Trimming removed 8 bases from V and 8 bases from J, with 16 bases in between. The CDR3 protein is CASSPRQADSPLHF. DNA for the CDR3: TGTGCCAGCTCCCCGAGGCAGGCGGATTCACCCCTCCACTTT.

V usage is TRBV9 and J usage is TRBJ2-7, with 8 bases fitting TRBD1. This CDR3 spans 12 amino acids. V lost 2 bases and J lost 6; bases outside the gene matches: 1. Germline V lookup: CDR1 SGDLS, CDR2 YYNGEE. CDR3: CASSVTGAEQYF. The CDR3 DNA is TGTGCCAGCAGCGTGACAGGGGCCGAGCAGTACTTC.

This chain joins TRBV2 and TRBJ1-3; 9 bases match TRBD1. V lost 4 bases and J lost 8; bases outside the gene matches: 3. Germline assignment: CDR1 SNHLY and CDR2 FYNNEI. CDR3 size: 13 residues. CDR3 in amino acids: CASSGGQGHTIYF. The DNA of the CDR3 is TGTGCCAGCAGTGGGGGACAGGGCCACACCATATATTTT. Based on the CDR3 plus reference TRBV2 and TRBJ1-3, the full variable domain is EPEVTQTPSHQVTQMGQEVILRCVPISNHLYFYWYRQILGQKVEFLVSFYNNEISEKSEIFDDQFSVERPDGSNFTLKIRSTKLEDSAMYFCASSGGQGHTIYFGEGSWLTVV.

V is TRBV18 and J is TRBJ2-2, with 10 bases identical to TRBD2. CDR3 length: 15 residues. The junction had 5 bases not matched to a gene; V was cut back by 6 bases and J by 4 bases. Germline V gene sequence: CDR1 KGHSH, CDR2 LQKENI. CDR3 coding DNA: TGTGCCAGCTCCCAGCGGGAGGGCCGCACCGGGGAGCTGTTTTTT. Encoded protein: CASSQREGRTGELFF.

V and J are TRBV6-5 and TRBJ1-1; 10 bases are a match to TRBD1. V dropped 0 bases and J dropped 8; count of bases not matched to a gene: 3. The CDR3 extends over 14 amino acids. Germline V lookup: CDR1 MNHEY, CDR2 SVGAGI. The chain's CDR3 is CASSYSSTGGEAFF. The CDR3 nucleotides read TGTGCCAGCAGTTACTCTTCGACAGGGGGCGAAGCTTTCTTT.

The chain combines TRBV7-2 with TRBJ2-1; D gene uncertain. Trimming left V 5 bases short and J 0 bases short, with 11 bases between. The CDR3 sequence is 15 residues long. Germline CDR1 and CDR2: SGHTA and FQGNSA. The chain's CDR3 is CASSHAVSSYNEQFF. For the CDR3, the DNA is TGTGCCAGCAGCCATGCGGTGTCCTCCTACAATGAGCAGTTCTTC. Looking up the rest from reference TRBV7-2 and TRBJ2-1 gives the full variable domain: GAGVSQSPSNKVTEKGKDVELRCDPISGHTALYWYRQSLGQGLEFLIYFQGNSAPDKSGLPSDRFSAERTGGSVSTLTIQRTQQEDSAVYLCASSHAVSSYNEQFFGPGTRLTVL.

The chain carries TRBV4-2 and TRBJ2-1, with TRBD2 matching over 11 bases. J gave up 5 bases and V 4 bases, and 16 bases lay outside the gene matches. The germline V gene has CDR1 LGHNA and CDR2 YNFKEQ. This CDR3 contains 19 residues. The CDR3 nucleotides read TGTGCCAGCAGCCCCTGGGCTAGCGGGAGGATCTCCTACGACAATGAGCAGTTCTTC. Translated, it gives CASSPWASGRISYDNEQFF.

This clone has a single count. The chain has TRBV7-2 and TRBJ2-6; TRBD1 matches at 8 bases. Per the germline V gene, CDR1 is SGHTA and CDR2 is FQGNSA. The CDR3 is 15 residues long. Trimming cost V 6 bases and J 2 bases; bases outside gene matches: 3. For the CDR3, the DNA is TGTGCCAGCAGACCAGGGGGCGCTGGGGCCAACGTCCTGACTTTC. Its protein product is CASRPGGAGANVLTF.

This chain connects TRBV7-9 to TRBJ2-7; tentatively, D is TRBD2 (5 bases). The CDR3 loop spans 13 amino acids. The V gene's germline CDR1 is SEHNR and CDR2 FQNEAQ (reference sequence). Trimming removed 6 bases at V and 5 bases at J, with 14 bases between. The DNA for the CDR3 is TGTGCCAGCAGTCTTTTAAGGAGGCACGAGCAGTACTTC. This gives the protein CASSLLRRHEQYF.

This clone appeared a single time. This chain uses TRBV7-2 with TRBJ2-1; weak D call: TRBD1 (5 bases). Germline CDR1 is SGHTA and CDR2 is FQGNSA. V was trimmed by 3 bases and J by 5 bases, leaving 8 bases between them. The CDR3 is 13 residues long. This CDR3 reads CASSFDSNNEQFF. CDR3 nucleotides: TGTGCCAGCAGCTTCGACAGTAACAATGAGCAGTTCTTC. The full variable domain, rest sourced from reference TRBV7-2 and TRBJ2-1, is GAGVSQSPSNKVTEKGKDVELRCDPISGHTALYWYRQSLGQGLEFLIYFQGNSAPDKSGLPSDRFSAERTGGSVSTLTIQRTQQEDSAVYLCASSFDSNNEQFFGPGTRLTVL.

This clone appeared once. The V gene is TRBV18, the J gene TRBJ2-3, with TRBD2 matching over 11 bases. The germline V gene encodes CDR1 KGHSH and CDR2 LQKENI. After removal of 6 bases from V and 3 bases from J, the junction contained 5 bases not matched to a gene. This CDR3 has 15 residues. The CDR3: CASSLAGGTTDTQYF. In nucleotides, the CDR3 is TGTGCCAGCTCCCTAGCGGGGGGCACGACAGATACGCAGTATTTT.

The CDR3 loop reads CASSRWAGGETQYF. The CDR3 DNA sequence: TGTGCCAGCAGCCGCTGGGCAGGGGGCGAGACCCAGTACTTC. The chain combines TRBV11-3 with TRBJ2-5; the match to TRBD1 covers 8 bases. V trimming: 5 bases; J trimming: 5 bases; junction bases outside the gene matches: 7. The CDR3 covers 14 residues. Germline CDR1 and CDR2: SGHNT and YENEEA.

V usage is TRBV5-1 and J usage is TRBJ2-5; weak D call: TRBD2 (5 bases). V shed 4 bases and J shed 0 bases, with 13 bases lying between them. The germline V gene has CDR1 SGHRS and CDR2 YFSETQ. The CDR3 extends over 15 amino acids. CDR3 residues: CASSPGLAHQETQYF. The CDR3 bases are TGCGCCAGCAGCCCCGGGCTAGCACACCAAGAGACCCAGTACTTC.

The chain uses TRBV7-2 and TRBJ2-7; TRBD2 is a possible D gene (5 bases). This CDR3 is built from 13 residues. Per germline, CDR1 SGHTA and CDR2 FQGNSA. V was clipped by 5 bases and J by 7 bases, with 15 bases between them. DNA for the CDR3: TGTGCCAGCAGCCGTCCCGGGATCTGGGAGCAGTACTTC. It is translated as CASSRPGIWEQYF. Supplemented by reference TRBV7-2 and TRBJ2-7, the full variable domain reads GAGVSQSPSNKVTEKGKDVELRCDPISGHTALYWYRQSLGQGLEFLIYFQGNSAPDKSGLPSDRFSAERTGGSVSTLTIQRTQQEDSAVYLCASSRPGIWEQYFGPGTRLTVT.

The V call is TRBV7-2, the J call TRBJ1-6; tentative D call: TRBD1 (6 bases). Trimming cost V 1 base and J 9 bases, with 13 bases left between them. Germline CDR1 is SGHTA and CDR2 is FQGNSA. This CDR3 has 15 amino acids. The CDR3 loop is CASSLGGGEGSPLHF. Here the CDR3 DNA reads TGTGCCAGCAGCTTAGGAGGGGGGGAGGGTTCACCCCTCCACTTT.

This sequence joins TRBV5-1 and TRBJ2-7, with a tentative D call TRBD2 (6 bases). Germline V gene sequence: CDR1 SGHRS, CDR2 YFSETQ. This CDR3 has 14 residues. Trimming removed 4 bases from V and 5 bases from J, with 16 bases in between. The CDR3 DNA reads TGCGCCAGCAGCCTTGCGTTTCCGGGGGACGAGCAGTACTTC. As protein: CASSLAFPGDEQYF.

V gene TRBV19 combines with J gene TRBJ2-7, with 9 bases aligning to TRBD2. This CDR3 region has 13 residues. CDR1 is LNHDA, CDR2 SQIVND, per germline (reference sequence). V lost 3 bases to trimming and J lost 3 bases; unmatched junction nucleotides: 0. CDR3 region: CASSMTSGYEQYF. The CDR3, as DNA: TGTGCCAGTAGTATGACTAGCGGCTACGAGCAGTACTTC. Together with reference TRBV19 and TRBJ2-7, the CDR3 gives the full variable domain: DGGITQSPKYLFRKEGQNVTLSCEQNLNHDAMYWYRQDPGQGLRLIYYSQIVNDFQKGDIAEGYSVSREKKESFPLTVTSAQKNPTAFYLCASSMTSGYEQYFGPGTRLTVT.

The chain's CDR3 is CASSGWAEAFF. The CDR3 coding sequence is TGTGCCAGCAGTGGTTGGGCTGAAGCTTTCTTT. The chain recombines TRBV28 with TRBJ1-1; D not resolved. The V gene's germline CDR1 is MDHEN and CDR2 SYDVKM. The CDR3 contains 11 residues. Between the trimmed V and J ends, which lost 5 bases and 6 bases, there was a span of 7 bases.

V is TRBV5-1 and J is TRBJ2-7; 10 bases fit TRBD1. Trimming cost V 4 bases and J 5 bases; bases outside gene matches: 9. The CDR3 has 15 amino acids. CDR1 and CDR2 (germline): SGHRS, YFSETQ. CDR3 sequence reads: CASSGTGTGVDEQYF. As DNA, the CDR3 is TGCGCCAGCAGCGGAACCGGGACAGGGGTGGACGAGCAGTACTTC.

This chain links TRBV11-3 with TRBJ1-2; D uncertain. Germline lookup yields CDR1 SGHNT and CDR2 YENEEA. This CDR3 is 14 amino acids long. V lost 6 bases to trimming and J lost 0 bases, with 11 bases between them. The CDR3 DNA follows: TGTGCCAGCAGTTCTAGGGAACCTAACTATGGCTACACCTTC. This codes for CASSSREPNYGYTF.

This clone showed up just once. The chain has TRBV2 and TRBJ1-4; D might be TRBD1 (5 bases). In germline, CDR1 is SNHLY, CDR2 FYNNEI. The CDR3 contains 16 residues. V lost 6 bases and J lost 8, with 22 bases in between. The DNA of the CDR3 is TGTGCCAGCAGCCTTATGGGACCCTCTATGGGCGAAAAACTGTTTTTT. Translation: CASSLMGPSMGEKLFF.

This chain connects TRBV6-1 to TRBJ1-1; D unresolved. The V end was cut by 4 bases, the J end by 0 bases, with 18 bases between. Germline CDR1 is MNHNS and CDR2 is SASEGT. The CDR3 runs 17 residues. The CDR3 loop reads CASSARTESYLNTEAFF. The DNA of the CDR3 is TGTGCCAGCAGTGCCCGGACTGAATCTTATTTGAACACTGAAGCTTTCTTT.

The rearrangement links TRBV10-3 to TRBJ1-1; possible D gene TRBD1, 5 bases. V gave up 10 bases and J gave up 5 bases, with 17 bases separating them. The CDR3 is 13 residues long. From germline, CDR1 is ENHRY and CDR2 SYGVKD. The CDR3 coding sequence is TGTGCCACGGACCAGGGCTTGGTAACTGAAGCTTTCTTT. It translates to CATDQGLVTEAFF.